This T cell receptor (beta chain) stems from a study of CD8 T cells in Susac syndrome. Roughly 0.5 to 1 ug RNA was reverse transcribed with random hexamers. In TCRdb, the immunoSEQ multiplex PCR reads were re-called with MiXCR into one record per CDR3 protein. This table has some 260,000 distinct CDR3 sequences, approximately 81% appearing once. For this clonotype: Its antigen remains unknown.

Study-wide points: Acknowledgment was made by the study that its TCR sequencing and HLA analysis involved a relatively small number of individuals.

The CDR3 length is 12 residues. CDR1 and CDR2 from the germline V gene are SGHAT and FQNNGV. The V end was cut by 4 bases, the J end by 7 bases, with 11 bases between. This sequence was found in a human donor with multiple sclerosis. The material sequenced was CD8+ T cells from PBMCs. This chain joins TRBV11-2 and TRBJ2-7; D is ambiguous. CDR3: CASSSGPGEQYF. Here the CDR3 DNA reads TGTGCCAGCAGCTCGGGCCCCGGTGAGCAGTACTTC.